Listed below are T cell receptor beta chains from one sample, sequenced in a study of shared clonotypes between healthy human individuals. TCRdb keeps only in-frame clones here, not all; method: immunoSEQ multiplex PCR. The sample lists about 2.5 million clones; roughly 90% were seen once. Sequencing was performed on naive CD4+ T cells from PBMCs. These receptors came from a man aged 18 to 29 in good health. Some clones in this sample may be carry-over from other donors' samples. CDR3s include the opening cysteine and the closing phenylalanine or tryptophan. Each record gives: J gene, D gene, V gene, clone size, CDR3 protein, CDR3 DNA. The D gene is left open where the match is weak. Not all rows give a size; the values are once, few, many and, for expanded clones, a class.

TRBJ1-1	TRBD1	TRBV28	.	CASSPSLGQENTEAFF	TGTGCCAGCAGCCCATCTCTCGGACAGGAAAACACTGAAGCTTTCTTT
TRBJ1-2	.	TRBV6-5	.	CASTRGGAYGYTF	TGTGCCAGCACTAGGGGAGGGGCCTATGGCTACACCTTC
TRBJ2-3	.	TRBV18	.	CASSPQVLDTQYF	TGTGCCAGCTCACCACAGGTCTTAGATACGCAGTATTTT
TRBJ2-7	TRBD1	TRBV6-6	.	CASTQNRGPSYEQYF	TGTGCCAGCACCCAAAACAGGGGGCCCTCCTACGAGCAGTACTTC
TRBJ2-7	.	TRBV7-2	.	CASSLLTYEQYF	TGTGCCAGCAGCCTGTTGACCTACGAGCAGTACTTC
TRBJ2-1	TRBD2	TRBV2	.	CASASRLADNEQFF	TGTGCCAGCGCTTCGAGACTAGCGGACAATGAGCAGTTCTTC
TRBJ2-1	.	TRBV27	.	CASSLRYGMGRYNEQFF	TGTGCCAGCAGTTTACGATACGGAATGGGGAGATACAATGAGCAGTTCTTC
TRBJ2-7	.	TRBV5-1	.	CASSLVVGSSEEQYF	TGCGCCAGCAGCTTGGTAGTGGGCAGCTCCGAGGAGCAGTACTTC
TRBJ2-5	.	TRBV5-1	.	CASSRTPGLLQETQYF	TGCGCCAGCAGCCGAACGCCGGGACTGCTGCAAGAGACCCAGTACTTC
TRBJ2-1	.	TRBV7-3	once	CASSSANEQFF	TGTGCCAGCAGCTCCGCCAATGAGCAGTTCTTC
TRBJ2-2	TRBD1	TRBV15	.	CATSGGTGRGTGELFF	TGTGCCACCAGCGGTGGGACAGGGAGGGGCACCGGGGAGCTGTTTTTT
TRBJ2-7	.	TRBV14	.	CASSRNRQSSYEQYF	TGTGCCAGCAGTCGGAACCGACAGAGCTCCTACGAGCAGTACTTC
TRBJ2-3	TRBD2	TRBV10-3	.	CAISESGLAGELVRTDTQYF	TGTGCCATCAGTGAGTCGGGACTAGCGGGAGAATTAGTGAGGACAGATACGCAGTATTTT
TRBJ2-1	TRBD2	TRBV5-6	.	CASSLPLAVNTYNEQFF	TGTGCCAGCAGCTTACCGCTAGCGGTCAATACTTACAATGAGCAGTTCTTC
TRBJ2-2	.	TRBV6-1	.	CASSEMGTGELFF	TGTGCCAGCAGTGAAATGGGGACCGGGGAGCTGTTTTTT
TRBJ2-2	.	TRBV6-5	once	CASSRTWTNTGELFF	TGTGCCAGCAGCCGAACTTGGACTAACACCGGGGAGCTGTTTTTT
TRBJ2-5	.	TRBV18	.	CASSLRGQETQYF	TGTGCCAGCTCACTTCGGGGCCAAGAGACCCAGTACTTC
TRBJ1-2	TRBD1	TRBV7-3	.	CASRNGQGERYTF	TGTGCCAGCAGAAACGGACAGGGGGAGCGCTACACCTTC
TRBJ2-6	.	TRBV28	.	CASSLSGGARANVLTF	TGTGCCAGCAGTTTATCGGGGGGCGCCCGGGCCAACGTCCTGACTTTC
TRBJ2-2	TRBD1	TRBV4-2	.	CASSPRTGANTGELFF	TGTGCCAGCAGCCCTCGGACAGGCGCGAACACCGGGGAGCTGTTTTTT
TRBJ1-1	.	TRBV5-1	.	CASSTQTNTEAFF	TGCGCCAGCAGCACACAGACGAACACTGAAGCTTTCTTT
TRBJ2-1	TRBD2	TRBV4-1	.	CASSQAGLAGRVEQFF	TGCGCCAGCAGCCAAGCAGGACTAGCGGGAAGGGTTGAGCAGTTCTTC
TRBJ1-1	.	TRBV10-2	.	CASSDSGAAEAFF	TGCGCCAGCAGTGATTCGGGGGCAGCTGAAGCTTTCTTT
TRBJ2-2	TRBD1	TRBV6-4	once	CASQRDRADTGELFF	TGTGCCAGCCAGAGGGACAGGGCGGACACCGGGGAGCTGTTTTTT
TRBJ1-1	TRBD1	TRBV29-1	.	CSVRTGNTEAFF	TGCAGCGTCAGGACAGGGAACACTGAAGCTTTCTTT
TRBJ2-5	TRBD1	TRBV11-2	.	CASSLKGTASETQYF	TGTGCCAGCAGCTTAAAAGGGACAGCTAGCGAGACCCAGTACTTC
TRBJ2-5	TRBD2	TRBV29-1	.	CSVDSSGRGETQYF	TGCAGCGTTGACTCTAGCGGGAGGGGGGAGACCCAGTACTTC
TRBJ2-7	TRBD2	TRBV27	.	CASRLTGTSGIEQYF	TGTGCCAGCAGACTTACGGGGACTAGCGGGATCGAGCAGTACTTC
TRBJ2-7	TRBD2	TRBV23-1	.	CASSPQAGDPSYEQYF	TGCGCCAGCAGTCCCCAAGCGGGAGACCCCTCCTACGAGCAGTACTTC
TRBJ2-2	.	TRBV19	once	CASSIGRVTGELFF	TGTGCCAGTAGTATAGGGAGAGTAACCGGGGAGCTGTTTTTT
TRBJ2-7	.	TRBV29-1	.	CSATEIRGGTYEQYF	TGCAGCGCCACCGAGATTCGGGGCGGGACCTACGAGCAGTACTTC
TRBJ2-5	.	TRBV6-5	.	CASSSNSIIQETQYF	TGTGCCAGCAGTTCCAACAGTATTATCCAAGAGACCCAGTACTTC
TRBJ2-1	.	TRBV7-9	.	CASKALHNEQFF	TGTGCCAGCAAGGCCCTACACAATGAGCAGTTCTTC
TRBJ2-7	TRBD1	TRBV6-6	.	CASSYSGQGAYEQYF	TGTGCCAGCAGTTACTCCGGGCAGGGGGCTTACGAGCAGTACTTC
TRBJ1-4	.	TRBV28	.	CASSAPGVGEKLFF	TGTGCCAGCAGCGCGCCTGGGGTGGGGGAAAAACTGTTTTTT
TRBJ1-5	.	TRBV7-2	.	CASSPQGGDQPQHF	TGTGCCAGCAGCCCGCAGGGCGGGGACCAGCCCCAGCATTTT
TRBJ2-1	TRBD2	TRBV7-8	few	CASSFTSGSYNEQFF	TGTGCCAGCAGCTTCACTAGCGGGAGTTACAATGAGCAGTTCTTC
TRBJ1-4	.	TRBV5-1	.	CASSPTGATNEKLFF	TGCGCCAGCAGCCCGACGGGGGCCACTAATGAAAAACTGTTTTTT
TRBJ2-1	TRBD2	TRBV19	.	CASSPLGLAGGVSEQFF	TGTGCCAGTAGTCCCCTGGGACTAGCGGGAGGGGTTAGTGAGCAGTTCTTC
TRBJ1-5	TRBD1	TRBV5-1	.	CASSLQGGNQPQHF	TGCGCCAGCAGCCTGCAGGGGGGCAATCAGCCCCAGCATTTT
TRBJ1-5	.	TRBV28	.	CASSLSGFFSNQPQHF	TGTGCCAGCAGTTTGTCAGGATTCTTTAGCAATCAGCCCCAGCATTTT
TRBJ2-6	.	TRBV25-1	.	CASTLSGGGGANVLTF	TGTGCCAGCACCCTCTCAGGGGGAGGTGGGGCCAACGTCCTGACTTTC
TRBJ1-1	TRBD1	TRBV18	.	CASSPPQGAFVAFF	TGTGCCAGCTCACCACCACAGGGGGCCTTTGTGGCTTTCTTT
TRBJ2-7	TRBD2	TRBV5-1	.	CASSLSGRGSYEQYF	TGCGCCAGCAGCCTTAGCGGGAGGGGCTCCTACGAGCAGTACTTC
TRBJ2-7	.	TRBV12-2	.	CASRGSGRARSYEQYF	TGTGCAAGTCGCGGTAGCGGGAGGGCCCGTTCATACGAGCAGTACTTC
TRBJ1-2	.	TRBV19	.	CASSLPGYYGYTF	TGTGCCAGTAGCCTTCCGGGTTACTATGGCTACACCTTC
TRBJ2-1	.	TRBV29-1	few	CSVGLVGTAFRYEQFF	TGCAGCGTCGGACTCGTTGGGACTGCTTTCCGGTATGAGCAGTTCTTC
TRBJ2-1	TRBD2	TRBV4-3	.	CASSQDRRGPSGSLGNEQFF	TGCGCCAGCAGCCAAGATCGTAGAGGGCCTAGCGGGAGTCTGGGAAATGAGCAGTTCTTC
TRBJ2-7	TRBD2	TRBV5-1	.	CASSGGLDYEQYF	TGCGCCAGCAGCGGGGGACTAGACTACGAGCAGTACTTC
TRBJ2-7	.	TRBV2	.	CASSPGPRSSSYEQYF	TGTGCCAGCAGTCCGGGGCCTCGAAGCTCCTCCTACGAGCAGTACTTC
TRBJ2-7	TRBD2	TRBV4-3	.	CASSQVAGAPYEQYF	TGCGCCAGCAGCCAAGTAGCGGGCGCCCCGTACGAGCAGTACTTC
TRBJ2-1	TRBD2	TRBV5-1	.	CASSLGTSGSSYNEQFF	TGCGCCAGCAGCCTGGGGACTAGCGGGAGCTCCTACAATGAGCAGTTCTTC